A single sample gave rise to the 9 T cell receptor beta chains below, sequenced in a study of CXCR3-negative and CXCR3-positive naive CD8 T cells. Their cognate antigens are unknown. Points from the study as a whole: Higher TRB CDR3 hydrophobicity marked CXCR3-positive naive cells relative to CXCR3-negative naive cells.

The TRB cDNA libraries were prepared by 5' RACE with UMI labels. TCRdb reprocessed the 5' RACE reads and stores each CDR3 protein as one record, lacking DNA. In total, the table holds 130,000 to 150,000 distinct CDR3 sequences. Specimen: naive CXCR3+ CD8+ T cells from blood. Noted subset: CD45RO-CCR7+CD27+CD95- naive CD8+ T cells expressing CXCR3 (TNR3+). These receptor sequences come from a human donor in good health. Some clones in this sample may be carry-over from other donors' samples.

V and J are TRBV18 and TRBJ2-3; without DNA, the TCRdb call of TRBD1 cannot be checked. The CDR3 covers 15 residues. Germline V gene data show CDR1 as KGHSH and CDR2 as LQKENI. CDR3: CASSPLQGRPDTQYF.

The rearrangement uses TRBV7-9 and TRBJ2-1; with no DNA, the TCRdb D assignment of TRBD1 cannot be verified. The CDR3 is 13 residues long. Germline V gene sequence: CDR1 SEHNR, CDR2 FQNEAQ (reference sequence). The CDR3 protein is CASSLEAPDEQFF.

The chain links TRBV2 to TRBJ2-3; TCRdb returns TRBD2, unconfirmable since there is no DNA. This CDR3 region has 16 residues. The germline V gene encodes CDR1 SNHLY and CDR2 FYNNEI. This chain's CDR3 is CASSALRLAAEDTQYF.

The rearrangement joins TRBV29-1 to TRBJ2-4; TCRdb outputs TRBD2, but without DNA this stays unchecked. This CDR3 comprises 16 residues. CDR1 is SQVTM and CDR2 is ANQGSEA in the germline V gene. The CDR3 loop is CSVEGEGQLAKNIQYF.

The chain has TRBV20-1 and TRBJ2-7; lacking DNA, the TRBD1 call made by TCRdb goes unchecked. The CDR3 spans 13 residues. Germline V gene sequence: CDR1 DFQATT, CDR2 SNEGSKA (reference sequence). The CDR3 spells CSARDTLDYEQYF.

This CDR3 reads CSAIRDRGHIYEQYF. The rearrangement uses TRBV20-1 and TRBJ2-7; TCRdb gives TRBD1 as the D gene, but with no DNA this cannot be confirmed. CDR3 length equals 15 residues. The germline gives CDR1 DFQATT, CDR2 SNEGSKA (reference sequence).

The chain links TRBV12-3 or TRBV12-4 to TRBJ2-1; checking the TCRdb D call of TRBD1 is not possible without DNA. The CDR3 contains 14 residues. The CDR3 spells CASSFVGAYNEQFF.

The rearrangement joins TRBV27 to TRBJ2-2. Germline V gives CDR1 MNHEY, CDR2 SMNVEV (reference sequence). This CDR3 spans 17 amino acids. The CDR3 region is CASSLTAATANTGELFF.

The chain is built from TRBV6-2 or TRBV6-3 and TRBJ2-1. The CDR3 has 12 residues. Germline CDR1 reads MNHEY; CDR2 reads SVGEGT. This chain's CDR3 is CASSLTIWEQFF.